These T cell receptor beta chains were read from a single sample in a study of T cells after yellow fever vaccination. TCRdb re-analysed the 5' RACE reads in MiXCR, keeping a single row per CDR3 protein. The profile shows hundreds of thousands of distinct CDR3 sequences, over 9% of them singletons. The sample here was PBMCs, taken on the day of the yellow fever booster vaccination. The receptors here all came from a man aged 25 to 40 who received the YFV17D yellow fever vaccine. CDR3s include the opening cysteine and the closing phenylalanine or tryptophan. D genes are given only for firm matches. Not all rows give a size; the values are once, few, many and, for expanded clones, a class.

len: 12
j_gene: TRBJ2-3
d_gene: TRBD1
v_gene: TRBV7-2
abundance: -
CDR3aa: CASSLDRGVQYF
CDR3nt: TGTGCCAGCAGCTTGGACAGGGGTGTACAGTATTTT

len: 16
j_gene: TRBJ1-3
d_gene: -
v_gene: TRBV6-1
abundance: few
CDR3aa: CASSEAPGNSGNTIYF
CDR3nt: TGTGCCAGCAGTGAAGCGCCGGGTAACTCTGGAAACACCATATATTTT

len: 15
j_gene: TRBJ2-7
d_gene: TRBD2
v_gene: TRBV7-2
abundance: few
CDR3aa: CASSLAGGRDYEQYF
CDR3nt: TGTGCCAGCAGCTTAGCTGGTGGGAGGGACTACGAGCAGTACTTC

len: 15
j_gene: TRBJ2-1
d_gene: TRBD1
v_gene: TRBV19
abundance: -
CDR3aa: CASSIGTGEANEQFF
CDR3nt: TGTGCCAGTAGTATAGGGACAGGGGAGGCCAATGAGCAGTTCTTC

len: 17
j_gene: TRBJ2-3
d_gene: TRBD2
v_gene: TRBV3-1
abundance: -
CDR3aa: CASSQVFAGGGADTQYF
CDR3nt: TGTGCCAGCAGCCAAGTCTTCGCGGGAGGTGGGGCAGATACGCAGTATTTT

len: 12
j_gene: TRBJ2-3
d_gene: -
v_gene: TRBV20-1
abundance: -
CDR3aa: CSARARGDTQYF
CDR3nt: TGCAGTGCTAGGGCCCGGGGGGATACGCAGTATTTT

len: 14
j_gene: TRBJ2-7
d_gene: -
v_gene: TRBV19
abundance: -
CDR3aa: CASLEDAPPYEQYF
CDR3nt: TGTGCCAGCCTCGAAGACGCTCCCCCCTACGAGCAGTACTTC

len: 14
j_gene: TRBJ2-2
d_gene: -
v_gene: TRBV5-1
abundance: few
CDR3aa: CASSLTGSVGELFF
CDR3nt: TGCGCCAGCAGCTTGACAGGGTCGGTCGGGGAGCTGTTTTTT

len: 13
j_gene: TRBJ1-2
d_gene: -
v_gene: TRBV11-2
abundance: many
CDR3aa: CASSLAGYYGYTF
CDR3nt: TGTGCCAGCAGCTTAGCGGGTTACTATGGCTACACCTTC

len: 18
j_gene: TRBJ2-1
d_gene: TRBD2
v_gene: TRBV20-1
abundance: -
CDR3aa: CSASSGLAAESSYNEQFF
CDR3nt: TGCAGTGCTAGTTCGGGACTAGCCGCCGAGAGCTCCTACAATGAGCAGTTCTTC

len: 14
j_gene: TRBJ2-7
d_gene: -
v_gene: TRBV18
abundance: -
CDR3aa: CASSPSLSSYEQYF
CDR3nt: TGTGCCAGCTCACCATCACTGAGCTCCTACGAGCAGTACTTC

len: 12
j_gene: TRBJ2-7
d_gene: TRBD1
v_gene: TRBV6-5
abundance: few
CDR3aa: CASSYTGVKQYF
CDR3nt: TGTGCCAGCAGTTACACAGGGGTTAAGCAGTACTTC

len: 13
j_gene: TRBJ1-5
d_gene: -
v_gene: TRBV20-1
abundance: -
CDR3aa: CSAIGLANQPQHF
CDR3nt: TGCAGTGCTATTGGGCTGGCCAATCAGCCCCAGCATTTT

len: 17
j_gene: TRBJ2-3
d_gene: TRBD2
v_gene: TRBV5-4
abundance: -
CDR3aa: CASSPGGGLVITDTQYF
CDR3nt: TGTGCCAGCAGCCCAGGAGGAGGACTAGTAATCACAGATACGCAGTATTTT

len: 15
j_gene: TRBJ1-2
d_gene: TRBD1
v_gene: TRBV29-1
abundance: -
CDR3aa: CSVSPGQGTFDGYTF
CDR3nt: TGCAGCGTCTCCCCGGGACAGGGGACGTTCGATGGCTACACCTTC

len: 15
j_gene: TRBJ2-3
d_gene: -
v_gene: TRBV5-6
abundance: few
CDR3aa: CASSRRTIRADTQYF
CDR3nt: TGTGCCAGCAGCCGTCGGACCATCAGAGCAGATACGCAGTATTTT

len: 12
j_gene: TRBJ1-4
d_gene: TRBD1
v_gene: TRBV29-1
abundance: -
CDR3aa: CSVQGADEKLFF
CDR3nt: TGCAGCGTTCAGGGGGCGGATGAAAAACTGTTTTTT

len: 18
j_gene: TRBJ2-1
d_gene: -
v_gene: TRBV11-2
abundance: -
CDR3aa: CASSLVGGQYSFKDEQFF
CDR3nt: TGTGCCAGCAGCTTAGTGGGGGGACAGTACTCTTTTAAGGATGAGCAGTTCTTC

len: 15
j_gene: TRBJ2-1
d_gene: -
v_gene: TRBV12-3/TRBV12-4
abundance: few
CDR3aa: CASSFSTPTYNEQFF
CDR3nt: TGTGCCAGCAGTTTCTCGACACCGACATACAATGAGCAGTTCTTC

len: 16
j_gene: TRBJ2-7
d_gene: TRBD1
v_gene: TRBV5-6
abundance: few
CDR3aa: CASSGLAGTGAYEQYF
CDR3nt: TGTGCCAGCAGCGGCCTTGCTGGGACAGGAGCCTACGAGCAGTACTTC

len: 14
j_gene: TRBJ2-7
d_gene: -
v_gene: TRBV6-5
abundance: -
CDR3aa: CASSYTGKNYEQYF
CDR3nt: TGTGCCAGCAGTTACACTGGGAAAAACTACGAGCAGTACTTC

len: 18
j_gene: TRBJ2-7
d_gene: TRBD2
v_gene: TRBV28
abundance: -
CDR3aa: CASSLLLGRGRNSYEQYF
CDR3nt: TGTGCCAGCAGCCTTCTACTCGGGAGGGGCCGAAACTCCTACGAGCAGTACTTC

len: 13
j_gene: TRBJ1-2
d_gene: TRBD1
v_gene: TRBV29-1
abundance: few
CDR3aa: CSVVRDRAAGYTF
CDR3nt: TGCAGCGTTGTACGGGACAGGGCGGCCGGCTACACCTTC

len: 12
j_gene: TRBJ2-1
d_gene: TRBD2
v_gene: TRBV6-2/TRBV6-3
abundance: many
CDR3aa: CASKTSGLEQFF
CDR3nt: TGTGCCAGCAAAACTAGCGGGTTAGAGCAGTTCTTC

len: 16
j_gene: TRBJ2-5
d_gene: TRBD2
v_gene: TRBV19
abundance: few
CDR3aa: CASSIRASGQQETQYF
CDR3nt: TGTGCCAGTAGTATCAGGGCTAGCGGTCAACAAGAGACCCAGTACTTC

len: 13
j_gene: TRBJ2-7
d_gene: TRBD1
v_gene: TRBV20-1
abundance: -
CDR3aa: CSAPRTGSYEQYF
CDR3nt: TGCAGTGCCCCGAGGACAGGGTCGTACGAGCAGTACTTC

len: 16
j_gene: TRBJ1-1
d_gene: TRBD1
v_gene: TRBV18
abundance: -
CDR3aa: CASSPFTGGLNTEAFF
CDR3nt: TGTGCCAGCTCACCCTTTACAGGGGGCTTGAACACTGAAGCTTTCTTT

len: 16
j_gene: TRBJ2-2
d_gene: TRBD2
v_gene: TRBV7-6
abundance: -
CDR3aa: CASSGSPTSGAGELFF
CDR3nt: TGTGCCAGCAGCGGCAGTCCAACTAGCGGCGCCGGGGAGCTGTTTTTT